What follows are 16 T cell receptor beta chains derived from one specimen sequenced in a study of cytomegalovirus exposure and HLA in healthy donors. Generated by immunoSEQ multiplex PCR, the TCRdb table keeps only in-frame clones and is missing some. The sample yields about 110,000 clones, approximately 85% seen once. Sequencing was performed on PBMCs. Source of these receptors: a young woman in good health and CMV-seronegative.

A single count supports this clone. The CDR3 protein is CASSLEGGDTGELFF. The CDR3, as DNA: TGTGCCAGCAGCTTGGAAGGGGGCGACACCGGGGAGCTGTTTTTT. V usage is TRBV5-6 and J usage is TRBJ2-2, with TRBD1 matching over 7 bases. The CDR3 length is 15 residues. Germline trimming cut 0 bases from V and 3 bases from J; bases unmatched to any gene: 2. CDR1 SGHDT and CDR2 YYEEEE come from the germline V gene.

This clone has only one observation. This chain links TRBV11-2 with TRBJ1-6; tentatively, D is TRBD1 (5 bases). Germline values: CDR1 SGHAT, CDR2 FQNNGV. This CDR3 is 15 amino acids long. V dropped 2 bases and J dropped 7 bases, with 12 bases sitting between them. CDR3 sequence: CASSLYGASNSPLHF. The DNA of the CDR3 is TGTGCCAGCAGCTTATATGGGGCCTCAAATTCACCCCTCCACTTT.

The CDR3 coding sequence is TGTGCCAGCGCAAACCATCTTAGCGGGGGGGCCGCGGATACGCAGTATTTT. It translates to CASANHLSGGAADTQYF. The chain employs TRBV11-2 and TRBJ2-3, with 11 nucleotides matching TRBD2. J was trimmed by 6 bases and V by 8 bases; bases with no gene match: 16. The CDR3 is 17 residues long. Germline assignment: CDR1 SGHAT and CDR2 FQNNGV.

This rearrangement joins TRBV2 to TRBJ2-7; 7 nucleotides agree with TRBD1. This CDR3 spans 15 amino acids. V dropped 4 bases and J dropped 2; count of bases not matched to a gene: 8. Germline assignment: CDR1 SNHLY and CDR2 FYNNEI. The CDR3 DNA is TGTGCCAGCAGTGGGGGACAGCGTTTGACCTACGAGCAGTACTTC. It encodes CASSGGQRLTYEQYF.

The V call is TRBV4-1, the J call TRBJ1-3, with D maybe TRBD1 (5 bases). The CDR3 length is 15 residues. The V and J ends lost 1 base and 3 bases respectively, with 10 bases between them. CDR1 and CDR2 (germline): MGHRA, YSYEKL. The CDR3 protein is CASSQGPGGGNTIYF. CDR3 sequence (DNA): TGCGCCAGCAGCCAAGGCCCCGGGGGTGGAAACACCATATATTTT.

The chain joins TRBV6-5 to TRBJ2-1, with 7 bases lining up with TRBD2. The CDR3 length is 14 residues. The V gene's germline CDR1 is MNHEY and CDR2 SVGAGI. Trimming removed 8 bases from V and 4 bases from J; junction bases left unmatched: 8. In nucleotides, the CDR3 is TGTGCCAGCTTTCGGCGGGGGACTTACAATGAGCAGTTCTTC. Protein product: CASFRRGTYNEQFF.

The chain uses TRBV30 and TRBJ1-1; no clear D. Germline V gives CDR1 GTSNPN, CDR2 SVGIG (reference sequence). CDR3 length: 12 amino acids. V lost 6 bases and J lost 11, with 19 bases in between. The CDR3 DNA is TGTGCCTGCCCAGTCGGAGTCGGGTTTGCTTTCTTT. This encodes CACPVGVGFAFF.

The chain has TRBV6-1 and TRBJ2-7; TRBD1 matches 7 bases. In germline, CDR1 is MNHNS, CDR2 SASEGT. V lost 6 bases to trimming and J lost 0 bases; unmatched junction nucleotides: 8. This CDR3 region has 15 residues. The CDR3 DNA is TGTGCCAGCAGGCCGGGACAGCAAAGCTCCTACGAGCAGTACTTC. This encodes CASRPGQQSSYEQYF.

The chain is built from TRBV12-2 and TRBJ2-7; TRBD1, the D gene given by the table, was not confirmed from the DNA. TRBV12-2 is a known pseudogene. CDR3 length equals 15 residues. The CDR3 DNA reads TGTGCAAGTCGCTCGTGGGAAGGGGGCCCCTACGAGCAGTACTTC. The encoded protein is CASRSWEGGPYEQYF.

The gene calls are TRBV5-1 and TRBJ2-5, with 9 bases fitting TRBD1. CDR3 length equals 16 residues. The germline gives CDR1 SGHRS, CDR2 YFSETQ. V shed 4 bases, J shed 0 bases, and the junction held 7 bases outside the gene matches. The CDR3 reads CASSLGQGIYQETQYF. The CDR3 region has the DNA TGCGCCAGCAGCCTAGGACAGGGGATCTACCAAGAGACCCAGTACTTC.

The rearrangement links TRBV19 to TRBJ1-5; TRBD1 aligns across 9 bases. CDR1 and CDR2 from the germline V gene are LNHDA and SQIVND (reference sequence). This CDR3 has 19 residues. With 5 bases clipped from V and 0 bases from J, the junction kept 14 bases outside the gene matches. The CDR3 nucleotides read TGTGCCAGTAGTCCCTACCGGGACAGGGTCTCGTATAGCAATCAGCCCCAGCATTTT. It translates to CASSPYRDRVSYSNQPQHF.

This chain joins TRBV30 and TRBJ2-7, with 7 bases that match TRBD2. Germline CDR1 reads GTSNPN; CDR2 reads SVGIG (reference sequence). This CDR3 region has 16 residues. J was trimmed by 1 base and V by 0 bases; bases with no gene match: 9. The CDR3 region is CAWSVPGGGISYEQYF. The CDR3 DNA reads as TGTGCCTGGAGTGTCCCCGGGGGAGGGATTTCCTACGAGCAGTACTTC.

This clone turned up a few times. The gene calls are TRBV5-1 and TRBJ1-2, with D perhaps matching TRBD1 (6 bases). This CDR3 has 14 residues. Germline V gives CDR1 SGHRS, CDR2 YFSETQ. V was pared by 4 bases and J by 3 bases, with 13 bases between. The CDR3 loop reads CASSARGGDYGYTF. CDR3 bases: TGCGCCAGCAGCGCGAGGGGGGGCGACTATGGCTACACCTTC.

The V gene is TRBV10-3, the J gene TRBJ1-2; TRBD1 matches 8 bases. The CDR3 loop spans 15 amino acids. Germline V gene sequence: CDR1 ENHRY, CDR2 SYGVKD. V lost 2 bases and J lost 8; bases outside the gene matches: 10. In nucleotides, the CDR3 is TGTGCCATCAGTGAGATAGGACAGGGCGAGGGGGGCTACACCTTC. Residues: CAISEIGQGEGGYTF.

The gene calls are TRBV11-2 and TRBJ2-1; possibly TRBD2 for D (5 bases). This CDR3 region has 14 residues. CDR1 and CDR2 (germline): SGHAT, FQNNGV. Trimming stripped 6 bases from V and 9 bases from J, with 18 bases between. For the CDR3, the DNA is TGTGCCAGCAGTTTCGCCGTCGGGATGGTTGAGCAGTTCTTC. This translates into CASSFAVGMVEQFF.

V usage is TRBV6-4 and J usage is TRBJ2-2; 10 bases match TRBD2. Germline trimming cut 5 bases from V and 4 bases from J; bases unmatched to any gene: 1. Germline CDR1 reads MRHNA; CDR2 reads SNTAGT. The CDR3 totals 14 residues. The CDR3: CASSSGGATGELFF. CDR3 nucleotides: TGTGCCAGCAGTAGCGGGGGGGCCACCGGGGAGCTGTTTTTT.